This TCR beta chain was profiled in a study of human T cells and chemical hapten exposure. Time point indicated: pre-sensitization, week 0. Treatment meaning: therapeutic diphenylcyclopropenone sensitization with weekly scalp DPC. Participating donors were patients with alopecia, aged 18 to 70 years, considered appropriate candidates for DPC. V was shortened by 4 bases and J by 6 bases, with 10 bases between the two germline ends. CDR1 MNHEY and CDR2 SMNVEV come from the germline V gene (reference sequence). The CDR3 is 12 amino acids. Each CDR3 protein gets one entry after TCRdb re-called the RACE reads with MiXCR. The profile shows around 100,000 distinct CDR3 sequences, 10% to 13% of them singletons. This clonotype appeared many times.

The chain carries TRBV27 and TRBJ2-7; possible D gene TRBD1, 6 bases. The material was whole blood, obtained in connection with sensitization to the hapten diphenylcyclopropenone (DPC). The clonotype originates from a woman aged 55-69 years with alopecia areata. Some clones in this sample may be carry-over from other donors' samples. The CDR3 region has the DNA TGTGCCAGCAGTTCAACAGGGATCGAGCAGTACTTC. This translates into CASSSTGIEQYF.